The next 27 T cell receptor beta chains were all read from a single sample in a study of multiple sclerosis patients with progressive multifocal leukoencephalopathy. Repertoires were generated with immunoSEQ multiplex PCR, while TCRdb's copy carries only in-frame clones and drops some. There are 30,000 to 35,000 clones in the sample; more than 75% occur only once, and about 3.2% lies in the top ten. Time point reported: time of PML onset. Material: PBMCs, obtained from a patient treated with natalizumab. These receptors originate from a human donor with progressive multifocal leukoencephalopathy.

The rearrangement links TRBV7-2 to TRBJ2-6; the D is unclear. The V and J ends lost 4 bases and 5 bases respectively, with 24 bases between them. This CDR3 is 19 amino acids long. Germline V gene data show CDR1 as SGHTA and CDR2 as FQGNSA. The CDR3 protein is CASSCHLRDDKSRANVLTF. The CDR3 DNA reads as TGTGCCAGCAGCTGTCATCTCAGAGACGACAAAAGTCGGGCCAACGTCCTGACTTTC.

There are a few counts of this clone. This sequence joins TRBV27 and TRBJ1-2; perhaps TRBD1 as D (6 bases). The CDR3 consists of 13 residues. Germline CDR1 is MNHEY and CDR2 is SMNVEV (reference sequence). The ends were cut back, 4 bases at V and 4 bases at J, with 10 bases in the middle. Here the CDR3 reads CASSSRGGYGYTF. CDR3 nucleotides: TGTGCCAGCAGTTCCAGGGGTGGCTATGGCTACACCTTC.

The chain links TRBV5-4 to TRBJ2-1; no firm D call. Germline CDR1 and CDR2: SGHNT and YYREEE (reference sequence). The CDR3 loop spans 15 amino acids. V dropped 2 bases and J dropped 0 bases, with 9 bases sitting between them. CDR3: CASSLIGGSYNEQFF. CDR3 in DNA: TGTGCCAGCAGCTTAATTGGTGGCTCCTACAATGAGCAGTTCTTC.

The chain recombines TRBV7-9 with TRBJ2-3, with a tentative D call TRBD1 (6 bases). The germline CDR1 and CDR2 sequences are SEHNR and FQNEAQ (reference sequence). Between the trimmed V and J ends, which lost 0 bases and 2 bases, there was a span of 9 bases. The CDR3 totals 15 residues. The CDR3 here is CASSLAPGATDTQYF. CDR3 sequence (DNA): TGTGCCAGCAGCTTAGCCCCAGGGGCCACAGATACGCAGTATTTT. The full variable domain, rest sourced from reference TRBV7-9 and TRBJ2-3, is DTGVSQNPRHKITKRGQNVTFRCDPISEHNRLYWYRQTLGQGPEFLTYFQNEAQLEKSRLLSDRFSAERPKGSFSTLEIQRTEQGDSAMYLCASSLAPGATDTQYFGPGTRLTVL.

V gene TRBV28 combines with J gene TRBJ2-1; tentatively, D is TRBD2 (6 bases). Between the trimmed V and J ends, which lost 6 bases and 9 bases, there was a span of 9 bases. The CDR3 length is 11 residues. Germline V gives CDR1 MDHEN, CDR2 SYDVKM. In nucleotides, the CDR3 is TGTGCCAGCAGGTCCGGGGGTGAGCAGTTCTTC. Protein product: CASRSGGEQFF.

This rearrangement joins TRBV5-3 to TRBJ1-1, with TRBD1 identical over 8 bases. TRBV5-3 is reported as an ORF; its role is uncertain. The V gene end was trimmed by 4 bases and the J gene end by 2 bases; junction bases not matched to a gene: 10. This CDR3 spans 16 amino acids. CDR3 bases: TGTGCCAGAAGCAAGATTACAGGGGGGTTAAACACTGAAGCTTTCTTT. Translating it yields CARSKITGGLNTEAFF.

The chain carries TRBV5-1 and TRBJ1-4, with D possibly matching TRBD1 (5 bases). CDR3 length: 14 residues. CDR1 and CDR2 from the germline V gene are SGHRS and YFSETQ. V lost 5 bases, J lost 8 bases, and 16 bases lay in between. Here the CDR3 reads CASRSVGTKEKLFF. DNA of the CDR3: TGCGCCAGCAGGTCGGTGGGGACGAAGGAAAAACTGTTTTTT. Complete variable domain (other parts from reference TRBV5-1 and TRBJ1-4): KAGVTQTPRYLIKTRGQQVTLSCSPISGHRSVSWYQQTPGQGLQFLFEYFSETQRNKGNFPGRFSGRQFSNSRSEMNVSTLELGDSALYLCASRSVGTKEKLFFGSGTQLSVL.

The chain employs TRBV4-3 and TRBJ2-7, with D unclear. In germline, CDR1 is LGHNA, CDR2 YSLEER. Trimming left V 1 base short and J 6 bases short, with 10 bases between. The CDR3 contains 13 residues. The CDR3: CASSQVLRSEQYF. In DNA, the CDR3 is TGCGCCAGCAGCCAAGTCCTCCGAAGCGAGCAGTACTTC.

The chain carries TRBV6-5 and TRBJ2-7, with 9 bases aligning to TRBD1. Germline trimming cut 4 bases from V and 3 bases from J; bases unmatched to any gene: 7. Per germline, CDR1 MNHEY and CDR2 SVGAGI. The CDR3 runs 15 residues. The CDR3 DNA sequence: TGTGCCAGCAGTTTCGGGACAGGGAGGAACTACGAGCAGTACTTC. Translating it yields CASSFGTGRNYEQYF.

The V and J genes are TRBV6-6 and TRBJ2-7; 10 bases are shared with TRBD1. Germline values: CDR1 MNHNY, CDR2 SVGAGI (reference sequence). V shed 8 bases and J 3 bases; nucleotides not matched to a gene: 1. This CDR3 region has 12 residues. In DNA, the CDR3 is TGTGCCAGCGGACAGGGGGTCTACGAGCAGTACTTC. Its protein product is CASGQGVYEQYF.

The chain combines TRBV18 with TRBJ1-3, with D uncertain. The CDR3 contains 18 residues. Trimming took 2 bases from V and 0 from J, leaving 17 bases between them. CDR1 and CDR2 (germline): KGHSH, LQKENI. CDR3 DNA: TGTGCCAGCTCACCAATTGCGGCCGCCAGAACCTCTGGAAACACCATATATTTT. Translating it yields CASSPIAAARTSGNTIYF.

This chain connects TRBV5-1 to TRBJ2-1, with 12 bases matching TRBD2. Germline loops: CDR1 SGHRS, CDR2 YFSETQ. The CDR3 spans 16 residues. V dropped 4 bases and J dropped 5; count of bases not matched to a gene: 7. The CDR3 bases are TGCGCCAGCAGCAACCGACTAGCGGGAGTCGACAATGAGCAGTTCTTC. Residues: CASSNRLAGVDNEQFF.

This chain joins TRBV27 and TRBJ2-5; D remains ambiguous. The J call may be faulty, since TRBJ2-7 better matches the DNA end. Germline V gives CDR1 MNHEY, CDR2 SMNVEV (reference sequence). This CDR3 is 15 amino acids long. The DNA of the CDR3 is TGTGCCAGCAGTTTTCACAGCTCCCTTGTGTCCGAGCAGTACTTC. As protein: CASSFHSSLVSEQYF.

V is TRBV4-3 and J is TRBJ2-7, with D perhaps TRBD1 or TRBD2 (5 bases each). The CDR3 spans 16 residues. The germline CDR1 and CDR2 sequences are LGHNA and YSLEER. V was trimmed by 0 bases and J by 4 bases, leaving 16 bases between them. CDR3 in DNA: TGCGCCAGCAGCCAAGATTTGTTGAACGGGGCATACGAGCAGTACTTC. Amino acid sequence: CASSQDLLNGAYEQYF.

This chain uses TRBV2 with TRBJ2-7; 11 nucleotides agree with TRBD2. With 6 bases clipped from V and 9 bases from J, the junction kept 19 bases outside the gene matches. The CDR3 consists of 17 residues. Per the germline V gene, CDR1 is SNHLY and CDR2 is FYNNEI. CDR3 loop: CASSAPTPGLAAPRQYF. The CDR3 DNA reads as TGTGCCAGCAGCGCTCCCACCCCGGGACTAGCGGCCCCCCGGCAGTACTTC.

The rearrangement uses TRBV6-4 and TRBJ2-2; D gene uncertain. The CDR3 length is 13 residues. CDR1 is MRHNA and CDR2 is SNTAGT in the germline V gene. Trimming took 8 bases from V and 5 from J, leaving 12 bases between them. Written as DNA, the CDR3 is TGTGCCAGCGCAGAGGACGAGACCGGGGAGCTGTTTTTT. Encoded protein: CASAEDETGELFF.

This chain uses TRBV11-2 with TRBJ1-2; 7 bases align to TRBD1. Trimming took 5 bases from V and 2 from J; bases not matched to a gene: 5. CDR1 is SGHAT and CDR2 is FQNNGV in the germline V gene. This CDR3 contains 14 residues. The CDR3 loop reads CASSPRDRNYGYTF. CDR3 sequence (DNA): TGTGCCAGCAGCCCTAGGGACAGAAACTATGGCTACACCTTC.

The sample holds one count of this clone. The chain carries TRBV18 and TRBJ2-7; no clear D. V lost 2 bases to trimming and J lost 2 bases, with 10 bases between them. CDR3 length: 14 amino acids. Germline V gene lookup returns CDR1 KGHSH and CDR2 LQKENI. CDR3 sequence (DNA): TGTGCCAGCTCACCATCTTGGGGTGCCTACGAGCAGTACTTC. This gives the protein CASSPSWGAYEQYF.

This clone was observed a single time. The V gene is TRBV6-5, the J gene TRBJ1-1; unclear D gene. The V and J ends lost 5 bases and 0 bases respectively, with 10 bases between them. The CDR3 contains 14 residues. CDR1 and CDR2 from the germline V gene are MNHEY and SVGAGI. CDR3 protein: CASSLGRMNTEAFF. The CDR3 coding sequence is TGTGCCAGCAGTCTAGGACGGATGAACACTGAAGCTTTCTTT.

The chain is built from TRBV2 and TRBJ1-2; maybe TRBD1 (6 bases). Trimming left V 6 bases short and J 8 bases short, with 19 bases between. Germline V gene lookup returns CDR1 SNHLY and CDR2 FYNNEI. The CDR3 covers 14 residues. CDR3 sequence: CASREQGPGGGYTF. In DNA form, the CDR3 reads TGTGCCAGCAGAGAACAGGGCCCGGGGGGAGGCTACACCTTC.

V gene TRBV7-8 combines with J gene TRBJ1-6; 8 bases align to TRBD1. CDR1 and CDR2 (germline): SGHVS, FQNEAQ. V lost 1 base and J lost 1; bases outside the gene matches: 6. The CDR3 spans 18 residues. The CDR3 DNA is TGTGCCAGCAGCTTAGGACAGGGGAGAGTGTCCTATAATTCACCCCTCCACTTT. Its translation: CASSLGQGRVSYNSPLHF.

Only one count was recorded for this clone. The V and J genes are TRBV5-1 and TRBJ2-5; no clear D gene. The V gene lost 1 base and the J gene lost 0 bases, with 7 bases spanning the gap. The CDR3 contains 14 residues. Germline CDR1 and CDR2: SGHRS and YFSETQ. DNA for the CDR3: TGCGCCAGCAGCTTGAACGGAAACCAAGAGACCCAGTACTTC. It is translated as CASSLNGNQETQYF.

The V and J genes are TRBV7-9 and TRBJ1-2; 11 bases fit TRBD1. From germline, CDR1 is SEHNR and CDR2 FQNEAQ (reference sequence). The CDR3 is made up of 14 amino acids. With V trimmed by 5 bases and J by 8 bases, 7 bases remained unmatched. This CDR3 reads CASSQGQGVRGYTF. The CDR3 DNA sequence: TGTGCCAGCAGCCAGGGACAGGGGGTGAGAGGCTACACCTTC. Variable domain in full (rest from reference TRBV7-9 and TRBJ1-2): DTGVSQNPRHKITKRGQNVTFRCDPISEHNRLYWYRQTLGQGPEFLTYFQNEAQLEKSRLLSDRFSAERPKGSFSTLEIQRTEQGDSAMYLCASSQGQGVRGYTFGSGTRLTVV.

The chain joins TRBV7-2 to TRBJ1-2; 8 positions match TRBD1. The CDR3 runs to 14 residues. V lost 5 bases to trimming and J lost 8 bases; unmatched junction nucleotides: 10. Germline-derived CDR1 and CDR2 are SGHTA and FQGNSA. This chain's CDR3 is CASSPRQGIYGYTF. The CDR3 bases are TGTGCCAGCAGCCCCCGACAGGGGATCTACGGCTACACCTTC.

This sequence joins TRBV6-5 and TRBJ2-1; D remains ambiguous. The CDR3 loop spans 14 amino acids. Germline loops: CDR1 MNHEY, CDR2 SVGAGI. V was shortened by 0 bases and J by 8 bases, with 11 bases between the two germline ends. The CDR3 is CASSYSSVLDEQFF. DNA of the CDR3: TGTGCCAGCAGTTACTCATCGGTTTTGGATGAGCAGTTCTTC.

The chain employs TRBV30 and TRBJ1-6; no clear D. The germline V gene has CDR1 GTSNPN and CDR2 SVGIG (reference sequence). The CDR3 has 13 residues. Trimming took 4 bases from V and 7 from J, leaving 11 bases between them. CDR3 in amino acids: CAWTPPLNSPLHF. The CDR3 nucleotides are TGTGCCTGGACCCCCCCACTGAATTCACCCCTCCACTTT.

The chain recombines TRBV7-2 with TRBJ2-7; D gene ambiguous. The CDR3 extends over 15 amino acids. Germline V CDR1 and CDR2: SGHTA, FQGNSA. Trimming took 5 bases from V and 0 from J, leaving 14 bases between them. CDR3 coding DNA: TGTGCCAGCAGCCCGACCTTCCTTAGCTCCTACGAGCAGTACTTC. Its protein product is CASSPTFLSSYEQYF. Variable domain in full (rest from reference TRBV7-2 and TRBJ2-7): GAGVSQSPSNKVTEKGKDVELRCDPISGHTALYWYRQSLGQGLEFLIYFQGNSAPDKSGLPSDRFSAERTGGSVSTLTIQRTQQEDSAVYLCASSPTFLSSYEQYFGPGTRLTVT.